Listed below are T cell receptor beta chains from one sample, sequenced in a study of blood T cell repertoires in COVID-19. The data were produced by immunoSEQ multiplex PCR, yet TCRdb's version contains in-frame clones alone and is incomplete. In the table there are some 290,000 clones, about 90% of which are singletons. Sequencing was done on a sample of PBMCs or T cells enriched from blood (not recorded which). These receptors all come from a woman between 25 and 40 years old who had recovered from COVID-19. CDR3s include the opening cysteine and the closing phenylalanine or tryptophan. The D gene is left open where the match is weak. Not all rows give a size; the values are once, few, many and, for expanded clones, a class.

>TRBJ1-5|once|.|TRBV11-3
CASSPILYRDRPKNQPQHF
TGTGCCAGCAGCCCTATCCTGTACAGGGATCGACCAAAAAATCAGCCCCAGCATTTT
>TRBJ2-1|few|TRBD2|TRBV2
CASRLAGNGNEQFF
TGTGCCAGCAGGCTAGCGGGAAATGGGAATGAGCAGTTCTTC
>TRBJ2-7|.|TRBD2|TRBV13
CASSPGLARPGEQYF
TGTGCCAGCAGCCCCGGACTAGCGCGACCTGGTGAGCAGTACTTC
>TRBJ1-3|.|.|TRBV7-9
CASSLVIGVAGNTIYF
TGTGCCAGCAGCTTGGTAATAGGGGTAGCTGGAAACACCATATATTTT
>TRBJ1-2|.|.|TRBV9
CASSFGQYYGYTF
TGTGCCAGCAGCTTCGGACAGTACTATGGCTACACCTTC
>TRBJ2-2|.|.|TRBV28
CASSSTPPGWADTGELFF
TGTGCCAGCAGCTCAACCCCCCCAGGGTGGGCAGACACCGGGGAGCTGTTTTTT
>TRBJ1-2|.|.|TRBV19
CASSTRRRGRNYGYTF
TGTGCCAGTAGTACACGTCGGAGGGGCCGGAACTATGGCTACACCTTC
>TRBJ2-5|.|.|TRBV19
CATKEEWTRETQYF
TGTGCCACCAAGGAGGAGTGGACCCGAGAGACCCAGTACTTC
>TRBJ2-1|.|.|TRBV15
CATSREDYNEQFF
TGTGCCACCAGCAGGGAGGACTATAATGAGCAGTTCTTC
>TRBJ2-7|.|TRBD2|TRBV3-1/TRBV3-2
CASSQDLGLAGFYEQYF
TGTGCCAGCAGCCAAGATTTAGGACTAGCGGGTTTCTACGAGCAGTACTTC
>TRBJ2-1|.|.|TRBV3-1/TRBV3-2
CASSQFQVVGNEQFF
TGTGCCAGCAGCCAATTCCAGGTGGTGGGTAATGAGCAGTTCTTC
>TRBJ2-1|.|TRBD2|TRBV5-1
CASSSIAGVTNEQFF
TGCGCCAGCAGCTCGATAGCGGGAGTCACCAATGAGCAGTTCTTC
>TRBJ2-2|once|.|TRBV7-9
CASSSSPLGTTNTGELFF
TGTGCCAGCAGCTCGAGTCCATTGGGGACAACGAACACCGGGGAGCTGTTTTTT
>TRBJ1-3|.|TRBD1|TRBV19
CASDRGRDSGNTIYF
TGTGCCAGCGACAGGGGGCGAGACTCTGGAAACACCATATATTTT
>TRBJ1-1|.|.|TRBV7-9
CASSPLTGNTEAFF
TGTGCCAGCAGCCCGCTGACTGGGAACACTGAAGCTTTCTTT
>TRBJ2-3|.|TRBD1|TRBV30
CAWSGTGPSTDTQYF
TGTGCCTGGAGTGGGACAGGACCTAGCACAGATACGCAGTATTTT
>TRBJ2-2|.|.|TRBV3-1/TRBV3-2
CASSQDSLVAGELFF
TGTGCCAGCAGCCAAGATAGTCTAGTGGCCGGGGAGCTGTTTTTT
>TRBJ1-1|.|TRBD1|TRBV28
CASSSPGTAKNTEAFF
TGTGCCAGCAGCTCCCCAGGGACAGCTAAAAACACTGAAGCTTTCTTT
>TRBJ1-5|.|.|TRBV3-1/TRBV3-2
CASSQDGAVNQPQHF
TGTGCCAGCAGCCAAGATGGAGCGGTGAATCAGCCCCAGCATTTT
>TRBJ1-3|.|.|TRBV30
CAWEMVRGNTIYF
TGTGCCTGGGAAATGGTGCGTGGAAACACCATATATTTT
>TRBJ1-5|once|.|TRBV4-1
CASSQSEGNQPQHF
TGCGCCAGCAGCCAATCCGAGGGCAATCAGCCCCAGCATTTT
>TRBJ2-3|.|TRBD2|TRBV4-1
CASSQEQAPKRENTDTQYF
TGCGCCAGCAGCCAAGAACAAGCACCAAAGCGGGAAAACACAGATACGCAGTATTTT
>TRBJ2-2|.|TRBD1|TRBV9
CASSAQGANTGELFF
TGTGCCAGCAGCGCACAGGGGGCTAACACCGGGGAGCTGTTTTTT
>TRBJ2-2|few|.|TRBV7-7
CASSLEAGTPPGELFF
TGTGCTAGCAGCTTAGAAGCTGGGACTCCTCCCGGGGAGCTGTTTTTT
>TRBJ2-7|.|.|TRBV4-2
CASSQGTTYNSYEQYF
TGTGCCAGCAGCCAAGGGACTACATACAACTCCTACGAGCAGTACTTC
>TRBJ2-3|.|TRBD2|TRBV7-9
CASSFILAEGMDTQYF
TGTGCCAGCAGCTTCATTCTAGCGGAGGGTATGGATACGCAGTATTTT
>TRBJ1-1|.|.|TRBV5-6
CASSLSPSTEAFF
TGTGCCAGCAGCTTGTCTCCGAGCACTGAAGCTTTCTTT
>TRBJ2-1|.|TRBD2|TRBV24-1
CATSDSAGGPRNEQFF
TGTGCCACCAGTGATTCAGCGGGAGGGCCGAGGAATGAGCAGTTCTTC
>TRBJ1-1|.|TRBD1|TRBV29-1
CSVADRVNTEAFF
TGCAGCGTCGCCGACAGGGTGAACACTGAAGCTTTCTTT
>TRBJ1-5|.|TRBD1|TRBV5-1
CASSWGTGTYQAQHF
TGCGCCAGCAGCTGGGGGACAGGAACCTATCAAGCCCAGCATTTT
>TRBJ2-7|.|TRBD1|TRBV9
CASSPTRDRAYEQYF
TGTGCCAGCAGCCCGACCCGGGACAGGGCCTACGAGCAGTACTTC
>TRBJ2-2|once|.|TRBV7-3
CASSFIANTGELFF
TGTGCCAGCAGCTTTATAGCGAACACCGGGGAGCTGTTTTTT
>TRBJ2-1|.|TRBD1|TRBV27
CASSQPPGQGSYNEQFF
TGTGCCAGCAGTCAACCCCCGGGACAGGGCTCCTACAATGAGCAGTTCTTC
>TRBJ1-5|.|.|TRBV5-6
CASSFPNHQPQHF
TGTGCCAGCAGCTTCCCAAATCATCAGCCCCAGCATTTT
>TRBJ2-7|once|.|TRBV12-3/TRBV12-4
CASTPGGYEQYF
TGTGCCAGCACCCCCGGGGGATACGAGCAGTACTTC
>TRBJ2-1|.|TRBD2|TRBV7-2
CASSQQEGLEQFF
TGTGCCAGCAGCCAGCAAGAGGGACTAGAGCAGTTCTTC
>TRBJ2-7|.|.|TRBV11-2
CASRSLEVHEQYF
TGTGCCAGCAGGTCTCTAGAGGTCCACGAGCAGTACTTC
>TRBJ1-1|.|.|TRBV18
CASTPTARETTEAFF
TGTGCCAGCACCCCTACGGCGAGGGAGACCACTGAAGCTTTCTTT
>TRBJ2-5|.|.|TRBV5-1
CASSWGLELGETQYF
TGCGCCAGCAGCTGGGGACTTGAGCTGGGAGAGACCCAGTACTTC
>TRBJ2-2|.|TRBD1|TRBV27
CASSPTGGSLITGELFF
TGTGCCAGCAGTCCCACAGGGGGCAGTTTGATTACCGGGGAGCTGTTTTTT
>TRBJ2-1|.|.|TRBV5-4
CASSPPGGSYNEQFF
TGTGCCAGCAGCCCCCCAGGGGGGTCCTACAATGAGCAGTTCTTC
>TRBJ2-3|.|TRBD2|TRBV5-1
CASSFRLAGFMDTQYF
TGCGCCAGCAGCTTTAGATTAGCGGGATTTATGGATACGCAGTATTTT
>TRBJ1-2|.|.|TRBV15
CATSSWTESVDGYTF
TGTGCCACCAGCAGCTGGACAGAGTCGGTTGATGGCTACACCTTC
>TRBJ2-7|.|TRBD2|TRBV19
CASSMASGSLEYF
TGTGCCAGTAGTATGGCTAGCGGGAGTCTCGAGTACTTC
>TRBJ1-1|.|.|TRBV6-5
CASSPYGQGNTEAFF
TGTGCCAGCAGTCCCTACGGGCAGGGGAACACTGAAGCTTTCTTT
>TRBJ2-3|.|TRBD2|TRBV4-2
CASSQDPAGLDQYF
TGTGCCAGCAGCCAAGATCCAGCAGGACTAGACCAGTATTTT
>TRBJ2-5|.|.|TRBV5-1
CASSLALSTDPQETQYF
TGCGCCAGCAGCTTGGCCCTTTCGACAGACCCTCAAGAGACCCAGTACTTC
>TRBJ2-1|.|.|TRBV5-1
CASSLDWAPGGGEQFF
TGCGCCAGCAGCTTGGACTGGGCACCCGGGGGAGGTGAGCAGTTCTTC
>TRBJ1-3|.|.|TRBV7-2
CASSLRSGVSGNTIYF
TGTGCCAGCAGCTTACGGTCCGGGGTCTCTGGAAACACCATATATTTT
>TRBJ1-1|.|.|TRBV21-1
CASSKAPYHLRNTEAFF
TGTGCCAGCAGCAAAGCGCCCTACCATCTGCGGAACACTGAAGCTTTCTTT
>TRBJ2-1|.|.|TRBV3-1/TRBV3-2
CASSQELMEETYNEQFF
TGTGCCAGCAGCCAAGAATTAATGGAGGAGACTTACAATGAGCAGTTCTTC
>TRBJ1-3|.|.|TRBV5-1
CASSQMVLGSGNTIYF
TGCGCCAGCAGCCAGATGGTGCTTGGCTCTGGAAACACCATATATTTT
>TRBJ2-3|.|TRBD2|TRBV5-1
CASSLGGTSGSLSTDTQYF
TGCGCCAGCAGCTTGGGGGGGACTAGCGGGAGTTTAAGCACAGATACGCAGTATTTT
>TRBJ2-7|.|TRBD2|TRBV28
CASSFGLAGDFTGEVEQYF
TGTGCCAGCAGTTTCGGACTAGCGGGAGACTTTACTGGGGAAGTGGAGCAGTACTTC
>TRBJ2-7|.|TRBD2|TRBV7-9
CASSLTGLAGGPRDEQYF
TGTGCCAGCAGCCTGACTGGACTAGCGGGAGGCCCTCGGGACGAGCAGTACTTC
>TRBJ1-4|.|TRBD1|TRBV10-3
CAISDPDRSNEKLFF
TGTGCCATCAGTGATCCGGACAGGTCTAATGAAAAACTGTTTTTT
>TRBJ1-1|.|.|TRBV7-9
CASSLSSGVGTEAFF
TGTGCCAGCAGCTTAAGCTCAGGGGTTGGCACTGAAGCTTTCTTT
>TRBJ2-7|few|TRBD2|TRBV27
CASSSGTGTRVYEQYF
TGTGCCAGCAGTTCCGGAACCGGGACTAGAGTCTACGAGCAGTACTTC